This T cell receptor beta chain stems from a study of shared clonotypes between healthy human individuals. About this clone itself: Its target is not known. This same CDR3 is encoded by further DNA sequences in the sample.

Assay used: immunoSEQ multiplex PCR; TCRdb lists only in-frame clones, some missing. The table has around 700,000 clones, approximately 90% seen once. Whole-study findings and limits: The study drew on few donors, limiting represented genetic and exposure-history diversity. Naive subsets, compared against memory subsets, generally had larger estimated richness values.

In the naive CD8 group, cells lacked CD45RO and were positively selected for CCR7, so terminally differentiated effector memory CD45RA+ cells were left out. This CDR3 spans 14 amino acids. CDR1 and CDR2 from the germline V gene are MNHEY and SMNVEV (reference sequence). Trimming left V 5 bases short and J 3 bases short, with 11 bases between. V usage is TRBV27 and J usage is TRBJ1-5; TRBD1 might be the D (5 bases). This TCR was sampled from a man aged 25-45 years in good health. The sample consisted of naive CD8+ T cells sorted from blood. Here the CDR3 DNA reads TGTGCCAGCAGTCCCTTGGGGGTCAATCAGCCCCAGCATTTT. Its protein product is CASSPLGVNQPQHF.